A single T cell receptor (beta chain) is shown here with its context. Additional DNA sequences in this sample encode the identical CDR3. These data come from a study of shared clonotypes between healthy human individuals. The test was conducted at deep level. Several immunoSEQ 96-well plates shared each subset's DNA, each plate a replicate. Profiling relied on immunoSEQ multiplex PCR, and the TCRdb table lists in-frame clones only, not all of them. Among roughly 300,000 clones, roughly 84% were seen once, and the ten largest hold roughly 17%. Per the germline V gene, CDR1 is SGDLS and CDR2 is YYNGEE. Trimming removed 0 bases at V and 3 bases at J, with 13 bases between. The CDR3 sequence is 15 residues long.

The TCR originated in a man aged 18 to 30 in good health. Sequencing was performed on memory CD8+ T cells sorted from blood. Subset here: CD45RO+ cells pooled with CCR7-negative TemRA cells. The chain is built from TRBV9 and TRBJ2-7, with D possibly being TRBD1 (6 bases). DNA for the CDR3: TGTGCCAGCAGCGTAGGGGCAGGGGCCTTCTACGAGCAGTACTTC. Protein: CASSVGAGAFYEQYF.